A selection of T cell receptor beta chains follows, all from one sample in a study of T-cell reconstitution after alpha-beta-depleted transplantation in children. MiXCR, run by TCRdb on the PCR reads, gives a single entry per CDR3 protein. The data show nearly 200,000 distinct CDR3 sequences, around 5.9% seen once. Sequenced here: PBMCs, sampled before TCRalphabeta/CD19-depleted stem cell transplant. These receptors all stem from a girl under two years old with combined immunodeficiency, due to receive a stem cell transplant. CDR3s include the opening cysteine and the closing phenylalanine or tryptophan. The D gene is left open where the match is weak. Only part of the rows carry a size: once, few, many, or a class if the clone is expanded.

>TRBJ2-7|18|TRBV7-6|many|NA
CASSLRGATFDFTYEQYF
TGTGCCAGCAGCTTACGGGGGGCTACATTCGATTTTACCTACGAGCAGTACTTC
>TRBJ1-1|14|TRBV18|few|NA
CASSPLDGNTEAFF
TGTGCCAGCTCACCGCTGGACGGAAACACTGAAGCTTTCTTT
>TRBJ1-1|15|TRBV18|NA|NA
CASSPPMTRVFEAFF
TGTGCCAGCTCACCTCCGATGACACGTGTTTTTGAAGCTTTCTTT
>TRBJ2-7|14|TRBV20-1|many|NA
CSAYGTGNSYEQYF
TGCAGTGCCTACGGGACGGGAAATTCCTACGAGCAGTACTTC
>TRBJ2-5|13|TRBV7-2|many|NA
CASSLPEQETQYF
TGTGCCAGCAGCTTACCAGAGCAAGAGACCCAGTACTTC
>TRBJ2-1|12|TRBV27|many|NA
CASSFFPNEQFF
TGTGCCAGCAGTTTTTTTCCGAATGAGCAGTTCTTC
>TRBJ1-5|15|TRBV13|many|NA
CASSAGLGGSKPQHF
TGTGCCAGCAGCGCCGGGTTGGGAGGGTCCAAACCCCAGCATTTT
>TRBJ2-7|15|TRBV28|few|TRBD2
CASSQVGLNAYEQYF
TGTGCCAGCAGTCAGGTGGGACTAAACGCCTACGAGCAGTACTTC
>TRBJ2-7|15|TRBV9|many|TRBD1
CASSPTGGKDYEQYF
TGTGCCAGCAGCCCCACAGGGGGCAAGGACTACGAGCAGTACTTC
>TRBJ1-1|14|TRBV20-1|many|NA
CSAGPGLGNTEAFF
TGCAGTGCTGGGCCGGGCCTCGGGAACACTGAAGCTTTCTTT
>TRBJ2-5|13|TRBV20-1|NA|NA
CSARVTGTETQYF
TGCAGTGCTAGAGTAACCGGGACTGAGACCCAGTACTTC
>TRBJ2-1|14|TRBV12-3/TRBV12-4|many|NA
CASSLDRQGNEQFF
TGTGCCAGCAGTTTAGACAGGCAGGGTAATGAGCAGTTCTTC
>TRBJ1-2|13|TRBV12-3/TRBV12-4|many|NA
CASSLAEGYGYTF
TGTGCCAGCAGTTTAGCCGAAGGGTATGGCTACACCTTC
>TRBJ2-7|16|TRBV7-8|many|TRBD2
CASSFGGLAGTYEQYF
TGTGCCAGCAGCTTCGGGGGACTAGCGGGAACCTACGAGCAGTACTTC
>TRBJ1-5|14|TRBV15|many|NA
CATKGYSFNQPQHF
TGTGCCACCAAAGGGTACAGCTTCAATCAGCCCCAGCATTTT
>TRBJ1-1|12|TRBV12-3/TRBV12-4|NA|NA
CASGGSGREAFF
TGTGCCAGCGGGGGATCTGGGAGAGAAGCTTTCTTT
>TRBJ1-2|14|TRBV29-1|many|NA
CSVEAQVSNYGYTF
TGCAGCGTTGAAGCCCAGGTATCTAACTATGGCTACACCTTC
>TRBJ2-7|11|TRBV20-1|many|NA
CSASDPYEQYF
TGCAGTGCTAGTGACCCCTACGAGCAGTACTTC
>TRBJ2-3|16|TRBV7-6|many|TRBD2
CASSPSGNGYTDTQYF
TGTGCCAGCAGTCCTAGCGGGAACGGGTACACAGATACGCAGTATTTT
>TRBJ2-5|15|TRBV28|many|NA
CASSPMQEIGETQYF
TGTGCCAGCAGCCCTATGCAGGAGATCGGGGAGACCCAGTACTTC
>TRBJ2-1|11|TRBV6-2/TRBV6-3|few|NA
CASSLDIFHFF
TGTGCCAGCAGTCTAGACATCTTCCATTTCTTC
>TRBJ2-7|14|TRBV12-3/TRBV12-4|many|NA
CASSLSARAYEQYF
TGTGCCAGCAGTTTGTCCGCCAGGGCTTACGAGCAGTACTTC
>TRBJ2-2|16|TRBV12-3/TRBV12-4|many|NA
CASSLWALAATGELFF
TGTGCCAGCAGTTTATGGGCTTTAGCGGCGACCGGGGAGCTGTTTTTT
>TRBJ2-7|13|TRBV2|few|NA
CASSDAGLAEQYF
TGTGCCAGCAGTGACGCGGGGTTGGCCGAGCAGTACTTC
>TRBJ1-5|13|TRBV20-1|few|NA
CSANRQGNQPQHF
TGCAGTGCTAACCGACAGGGCAATCAGCCCCAGCATTTT
>TRBJ2-7|13|TRBV12-3/TRBV12-4|NA|NA
CASGLGQAYEQYF
TGTGCCAGCGGTTTAGGGCAGGCTTACGAGCAGTACTTC
>TRBJ2-5|14|TRBV4-1|many|NA
CASSQVQGGETQYF
TGCGCCAGCAGCCAAGTTCAGGGGGGCGAGACCCAGTACTTC
>TRBJ2-7|13|TRBV6-2/TRBV6-3|many|NA
CASSYPAFYEQYF
TGTGCCAGCAGTTACCCCGCCTTCTACGAGCAGTACTTC
>TRBJ2-1|15|TRBV5-1|many|TRBD1
CASSGNRGLYNEQFF
TGCGCCAGCAGCGGCAACAGGGGGCTCTACAATGAGCAGTTCTTC
>TRBJ2-2|17|TRBV13|NA|NA
CASRSSEGTLNTGELFF
TGTGCCAGCCGATCATCTGAAGGGACATTAAACACCGGGGAGCTGTTTTTT
>TRBJ1-1|13|TRBV7-9|many|NA
CASSLGQLNEAFF
TGTGCCAGCAGCTTAGGACAGCTTAATGAAGCTTTCTTT
>TRBJ1-5|19|TRBV11-1|many|TRBD1
CASSFGDRVHPYSNQPQHF
TGTGCCAGCAGCTTCGGCGACAGGGTTCATCCTTATAGCAATCAGCCCCAGCATTTT
>TRBJ2-7|12|TRBV7-2|NA|TRBD1
CASRGQGYEQYF
TGTGCCAGCAGAGGACAGGGGTACGAGCAGTACTTC
>TRBJ2-6|17|TRBV7-9|NA|TRBD1
CASRGWQGAQGANVLTF
TGTGCCAGCAGAGGGTGGCAGGGGGCGCAAGGGGCCAACGTCCTGACTTTC
>TRBJ2-2|16|TRBV7-9|NA|TRBD1
CASSPGQGVNTGELFF
TGTGCCAGCAGCCCGGGACAGGGGGTCAACACCGGGGAGCTGTTTTTT
>TRBJ1-2|16|TRBV20-1|many|TRBD1
CSASRDSMGVSDGYTF
TGCAGTGCTAGCCGGGACAGTATGGGGGTATCCGATGGCTACACCTTC
>TRBJ2-5|16|TRBV12-3/TRBV12-4|many|TRBD2
CASSSGTSGGQETQYF
TGTGCCAGCAGTTCTGGGACTAGCGGGGGTCAAGAGACCCAGTACTTC
>TRBJ2-1|14|TRBV12-3/TRBV12-4|many|NA
CASSLPGRYNEQFF
TGTGCCAGCAGTCTCCCGGGGCGCTACAATGAGCAGTTCTTC
>TRBJ2-7|16|TRBV5-1|many|NA
CASSLGTALLLDEQYF
TGCGCCAGCAGCTTGGGGACGGCCCTACTCTTGGACGAGCAGTACTTC
>TRBJ2-5|19|TRBV20-1|NA|TRBD1
CSARPGQGAVGWDAETQYF
TGCAGTGCTAGACCCGGACAGGGGGCTGTTGGATGGGACGCGGAGACCCAGTACTTC
>TRBJ2-7|16|TRBV6-5|many|TRBD2
CASSRSGTSGSYEQYF
TGTGCCAGCAGTCGCTCGGGGACTAGCGGGAGTTACGAGCAGTACTTC
>TRBJ2-7|16|TRBV3-1|many|NA
CASSQIPGLLFYEQYF
TGTGCCAGCAGCCAGATACCGGGACTGCTGTTCTACGAGCAGTACTTC
>TRBJ1-5|15|TRBV7-8|many|NA
CASTTDGRDWGPQHF
TGTGCCAGCACCACCGACGGACGGGACTGGGGACCCCAGCATTTT
>TRBJ2-7|13|TRBV28|many|NA
CASRPGVQAEQYF
TGTGCCAGCAGGCCGGGGGTCCAGGCCGAGCAGTACTTC
>TRBJ2-3|10|TRBV19|many|NA
CASMGDTQYF
TGTGCCAGTATGGGAGATACGCAGTATTTT
>TRBJ1-2|15|TRBV11-1|many|NA
CASSAGVGNNYGYTF
TGTGCCAGCAGCGCAGGGGTCGGAAACAACTATGGCTACACCTTC
>TRBJ2-2|14|TRBV27|many|NA
CASSLLSPPGELFF
TGTGCCAGCAGTTTATTGTCCCCTCCCGGGGAGCTGTTTTTT
>TRBJ2-2|15|TRBV7-3|many|TRBD2
CASSPTSGGPGELFF
TGTGCCAGCAGCCCCACTAGCGGGGGGCCCGGGGAGCTGTTTTTT
>TRBJ2-1|14|TRBV12-3/TRBV12-4|many|NA
CASSLGLGSNEQFF
TGTGCCAGCAGTTTAGGACTTGGGAGCAATGAGCAGTTCTTC
>TRBJ1-1|15|TRBV18|many|NA
CASSEQGQGNTEAFF
TGTGCCAGCTCAGAACAGGGTCAAGGGAACACTGAAGCTTTCTTT
>TRBJ2-7|14|TRBV28|many|TRBD2
CASSPLAGTYEQYF
TGTGCCAGCAGCCCCCTAGCGGGGACCTACGAGCAGTACTTC
>TRBJ2-1|15|TRBV19|many|TRBD2
CASSIASGVYNEQFF
TGTGCCAGTAGTATTGCTAGCGGGGTTTACAATGAGCAGTTCTTC
>TRBJ2-5|13|TRBV19|many|NA
CASSTPPGETQYF
TGTGCCAGTAGTACACCCCCGGGGGAGACCCAGTACTTC